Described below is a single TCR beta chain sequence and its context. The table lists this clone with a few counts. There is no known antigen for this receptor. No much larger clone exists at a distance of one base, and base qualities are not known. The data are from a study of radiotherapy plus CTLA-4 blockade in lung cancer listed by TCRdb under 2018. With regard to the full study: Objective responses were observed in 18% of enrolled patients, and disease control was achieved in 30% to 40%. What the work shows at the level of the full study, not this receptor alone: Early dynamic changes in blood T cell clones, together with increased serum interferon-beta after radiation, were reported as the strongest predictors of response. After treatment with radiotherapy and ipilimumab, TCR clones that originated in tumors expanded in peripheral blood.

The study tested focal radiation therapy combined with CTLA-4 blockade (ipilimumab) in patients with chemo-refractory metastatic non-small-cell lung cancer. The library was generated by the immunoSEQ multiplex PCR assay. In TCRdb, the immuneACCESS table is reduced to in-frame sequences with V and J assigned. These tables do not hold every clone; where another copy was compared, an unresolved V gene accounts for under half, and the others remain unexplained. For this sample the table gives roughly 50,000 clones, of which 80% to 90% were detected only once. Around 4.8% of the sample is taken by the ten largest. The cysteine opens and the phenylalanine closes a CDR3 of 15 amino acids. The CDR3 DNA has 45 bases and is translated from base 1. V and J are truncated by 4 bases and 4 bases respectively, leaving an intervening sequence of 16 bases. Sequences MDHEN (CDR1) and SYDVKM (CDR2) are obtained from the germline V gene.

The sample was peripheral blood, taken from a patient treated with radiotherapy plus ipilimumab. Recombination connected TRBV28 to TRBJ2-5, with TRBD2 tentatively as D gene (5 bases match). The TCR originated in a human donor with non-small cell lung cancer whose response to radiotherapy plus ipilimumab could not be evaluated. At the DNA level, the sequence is TGTGCCAGCAGTTCCCCAGCGGAGGCGGGAGAGACCCAGTACTTC. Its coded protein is CASSSPAEAGETQYF. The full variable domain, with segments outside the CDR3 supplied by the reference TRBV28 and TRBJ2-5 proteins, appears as DVKVTQSSRYLVKRTGEKVFLECVQDMDHENMFWYRQDPGLGLRLIYFSYDVKMKEKGDIPEGYSVSREKKERFSLILESASTNQTSMYLCASSSPAEAGETQYFGPGTRLLVL.